This entry is about one T cell receptor beta chain. The antigen remains unidentified. The germline V gene has CDR1 MNHEY and CDR2 SVGAGI. V was shortened by 6 bases and J by 3 bases, with 8 bases between the two germline ends. The CDR3 spans 12 residues. This sample stems from a study of T-cell memory formation after mild COVID-19. The wider study: Largely donor-specific sequence clusters came from a couple of donors.

Findings and caveats of the study: Later expanders leaned toward CD4+, whereas clones contracting from day 15 to 85 were balanced CD4/CD8. The main location of contracting CD4+ clones was CM and EM, and that of contracting CD8+ clones was EMRA.

cDNA libraries for TCR alpha and TCR beta, carrying sample barcodes and UMIs, came from 5'RACE with constant-segment primers. TCRdb called the 5' RACE reads again in MiXCR, with one record for every CDR3 protein. The table shows 300,000 to 350,000 distinct CDR3 sequences, with 14% occurring only once. What was sequenced was PBMCs or a T cell subset sorted from them (not recorded which). The TCR sequence derives from a man aged 18 to 29 who had mild COVID-19 (a few samples of this study predate the infection). Cell type and time point are not known. V gene TRBV6-5 combines with J gene TRBJ1-1, with D tentatively TRBD1 (6 bases). The CDR3 protein is CASRRQDTEAFF. The DNA for the CDR3 is TGTGCCAGCAGGCGACAGGACACTGAAGCTTTCTTT.